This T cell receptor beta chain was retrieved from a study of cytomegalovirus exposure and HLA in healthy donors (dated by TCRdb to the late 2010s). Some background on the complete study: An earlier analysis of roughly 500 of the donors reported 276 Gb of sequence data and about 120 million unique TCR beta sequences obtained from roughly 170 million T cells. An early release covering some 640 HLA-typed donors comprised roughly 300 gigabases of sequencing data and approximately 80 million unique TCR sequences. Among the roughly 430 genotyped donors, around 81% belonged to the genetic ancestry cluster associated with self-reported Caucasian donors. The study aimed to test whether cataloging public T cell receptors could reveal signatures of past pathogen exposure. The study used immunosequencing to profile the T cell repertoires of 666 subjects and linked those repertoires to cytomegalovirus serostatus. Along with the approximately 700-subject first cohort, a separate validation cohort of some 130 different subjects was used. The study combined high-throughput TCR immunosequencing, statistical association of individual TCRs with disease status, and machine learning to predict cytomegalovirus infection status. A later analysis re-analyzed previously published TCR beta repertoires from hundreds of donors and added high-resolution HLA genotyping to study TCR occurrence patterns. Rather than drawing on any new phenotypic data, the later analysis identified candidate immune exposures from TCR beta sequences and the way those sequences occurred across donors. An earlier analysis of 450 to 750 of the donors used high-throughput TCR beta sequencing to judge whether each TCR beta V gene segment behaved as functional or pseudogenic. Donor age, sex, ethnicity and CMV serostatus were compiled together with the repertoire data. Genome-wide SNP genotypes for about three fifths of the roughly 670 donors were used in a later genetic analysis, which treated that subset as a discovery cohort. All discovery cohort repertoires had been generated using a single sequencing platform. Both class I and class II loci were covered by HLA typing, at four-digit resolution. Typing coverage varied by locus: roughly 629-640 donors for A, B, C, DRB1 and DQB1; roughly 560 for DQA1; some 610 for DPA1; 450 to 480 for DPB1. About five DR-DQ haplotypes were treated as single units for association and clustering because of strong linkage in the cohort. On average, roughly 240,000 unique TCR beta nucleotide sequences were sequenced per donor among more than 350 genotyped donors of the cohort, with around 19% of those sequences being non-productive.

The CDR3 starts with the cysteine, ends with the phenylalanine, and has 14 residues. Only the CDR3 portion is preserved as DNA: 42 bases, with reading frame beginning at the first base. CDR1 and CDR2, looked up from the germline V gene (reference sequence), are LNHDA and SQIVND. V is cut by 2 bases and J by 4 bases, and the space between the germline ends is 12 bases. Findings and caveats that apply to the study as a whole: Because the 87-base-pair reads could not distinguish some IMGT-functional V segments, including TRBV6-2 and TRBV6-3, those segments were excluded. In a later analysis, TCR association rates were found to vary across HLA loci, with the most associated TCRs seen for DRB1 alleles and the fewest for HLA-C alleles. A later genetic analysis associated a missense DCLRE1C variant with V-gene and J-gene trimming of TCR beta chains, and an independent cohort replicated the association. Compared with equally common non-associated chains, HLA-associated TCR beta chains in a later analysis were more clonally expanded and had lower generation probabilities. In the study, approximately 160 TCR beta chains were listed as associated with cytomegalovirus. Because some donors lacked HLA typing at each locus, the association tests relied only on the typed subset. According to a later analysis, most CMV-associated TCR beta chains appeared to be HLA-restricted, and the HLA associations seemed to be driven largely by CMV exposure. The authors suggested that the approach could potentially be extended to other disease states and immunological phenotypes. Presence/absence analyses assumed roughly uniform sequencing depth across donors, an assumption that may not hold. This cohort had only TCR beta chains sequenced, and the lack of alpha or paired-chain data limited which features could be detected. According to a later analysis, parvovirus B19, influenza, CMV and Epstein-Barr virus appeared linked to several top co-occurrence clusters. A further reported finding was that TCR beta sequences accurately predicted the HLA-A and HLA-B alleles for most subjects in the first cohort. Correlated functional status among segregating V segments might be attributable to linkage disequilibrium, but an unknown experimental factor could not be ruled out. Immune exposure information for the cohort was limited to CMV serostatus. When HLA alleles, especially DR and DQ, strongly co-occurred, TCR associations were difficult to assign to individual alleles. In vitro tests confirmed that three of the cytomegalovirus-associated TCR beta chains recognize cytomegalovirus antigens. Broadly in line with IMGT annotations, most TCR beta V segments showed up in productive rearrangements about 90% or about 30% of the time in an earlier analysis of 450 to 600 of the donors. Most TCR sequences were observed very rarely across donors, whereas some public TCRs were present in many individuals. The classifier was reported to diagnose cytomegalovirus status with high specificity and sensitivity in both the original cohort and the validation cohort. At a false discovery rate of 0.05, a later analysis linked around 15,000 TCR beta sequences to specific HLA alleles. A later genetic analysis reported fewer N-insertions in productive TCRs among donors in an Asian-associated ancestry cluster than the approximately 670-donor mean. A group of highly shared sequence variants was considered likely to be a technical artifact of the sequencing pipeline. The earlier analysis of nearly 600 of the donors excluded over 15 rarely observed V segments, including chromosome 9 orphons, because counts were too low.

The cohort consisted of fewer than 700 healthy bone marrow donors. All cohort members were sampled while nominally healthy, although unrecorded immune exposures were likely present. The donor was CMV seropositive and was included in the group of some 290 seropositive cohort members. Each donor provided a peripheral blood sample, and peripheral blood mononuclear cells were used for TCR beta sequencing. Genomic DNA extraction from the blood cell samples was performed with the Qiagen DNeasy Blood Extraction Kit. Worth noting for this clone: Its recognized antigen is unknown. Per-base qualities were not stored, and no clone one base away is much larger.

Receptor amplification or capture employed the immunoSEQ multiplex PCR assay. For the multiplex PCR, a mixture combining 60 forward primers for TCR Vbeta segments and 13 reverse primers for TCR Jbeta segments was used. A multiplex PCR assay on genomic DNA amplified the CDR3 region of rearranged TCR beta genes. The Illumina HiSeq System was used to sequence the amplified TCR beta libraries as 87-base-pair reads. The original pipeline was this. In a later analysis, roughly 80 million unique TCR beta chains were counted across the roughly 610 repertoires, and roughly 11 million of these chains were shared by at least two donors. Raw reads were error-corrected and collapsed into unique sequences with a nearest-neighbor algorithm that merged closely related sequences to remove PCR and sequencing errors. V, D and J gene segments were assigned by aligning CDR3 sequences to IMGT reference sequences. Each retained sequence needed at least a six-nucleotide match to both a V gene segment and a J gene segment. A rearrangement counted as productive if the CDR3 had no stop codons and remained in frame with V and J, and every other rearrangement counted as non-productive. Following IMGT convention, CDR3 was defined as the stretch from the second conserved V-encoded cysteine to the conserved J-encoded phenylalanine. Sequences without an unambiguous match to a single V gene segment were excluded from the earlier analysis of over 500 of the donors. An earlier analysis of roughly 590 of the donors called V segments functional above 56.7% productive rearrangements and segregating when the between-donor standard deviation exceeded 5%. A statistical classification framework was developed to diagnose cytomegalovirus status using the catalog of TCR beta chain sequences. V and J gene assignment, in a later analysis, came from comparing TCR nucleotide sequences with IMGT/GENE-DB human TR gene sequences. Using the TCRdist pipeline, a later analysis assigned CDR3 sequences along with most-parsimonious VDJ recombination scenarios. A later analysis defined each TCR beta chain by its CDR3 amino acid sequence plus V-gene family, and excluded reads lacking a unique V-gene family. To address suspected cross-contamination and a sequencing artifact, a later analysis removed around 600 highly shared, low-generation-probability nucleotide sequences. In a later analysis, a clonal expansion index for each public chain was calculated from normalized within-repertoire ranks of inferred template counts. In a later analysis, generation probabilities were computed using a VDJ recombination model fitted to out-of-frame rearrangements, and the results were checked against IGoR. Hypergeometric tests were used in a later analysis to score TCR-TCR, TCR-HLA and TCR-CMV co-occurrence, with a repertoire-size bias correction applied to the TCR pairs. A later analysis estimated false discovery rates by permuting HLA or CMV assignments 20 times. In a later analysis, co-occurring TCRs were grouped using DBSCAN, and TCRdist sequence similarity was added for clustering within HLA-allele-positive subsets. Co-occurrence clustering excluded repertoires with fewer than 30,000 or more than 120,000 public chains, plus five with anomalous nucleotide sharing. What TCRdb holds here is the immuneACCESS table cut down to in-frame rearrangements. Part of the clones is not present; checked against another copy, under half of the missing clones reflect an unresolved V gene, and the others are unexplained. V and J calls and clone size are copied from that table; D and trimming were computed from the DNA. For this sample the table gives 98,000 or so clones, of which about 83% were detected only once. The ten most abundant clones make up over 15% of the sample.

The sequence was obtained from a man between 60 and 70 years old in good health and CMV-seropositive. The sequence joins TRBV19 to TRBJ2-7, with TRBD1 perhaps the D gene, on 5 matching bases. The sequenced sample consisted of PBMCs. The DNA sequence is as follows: TGTGCCAGTAGTATAAGGGGCGATATTTACGAGCAGTACTTC. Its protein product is CASSIRGDIYEQYF. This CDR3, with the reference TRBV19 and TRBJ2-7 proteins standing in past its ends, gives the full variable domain DGGITQSPKYLFRKEGQNVTLSCEQNLNHDAMYWYRQDPGQGLRLIYYSQIVNDFQKGDIAEGYSVSREKKESFPLTVTSAQKNPTAFYLCASSIRGDIYEQYFGPGTRLTVT.